Listed here are 15 T cell receptor beta chains from one sample, sequenced in a study of response to subunit inactivated influenza vaccine. TCRdb re-called the RT-PCR reads through MiXCR, storing one row per CDR3 protein. The sample lists around 710,000 distinct CDR3 sequences; approximately 15% were seen once. The sample was PBMCs from blood, taken roughly 2 weeks before vaccination. The receptors were gathered from a man aged 50 to 60 who received an inactivated influenza vaccine.

The chain is built from TRBV21-1 and TRBJ2-5; the table's D call, TRBD2, has no DNA check behind it. TRBV21-1 is recorded as a pseudogene. The CDR3 covers 16 residues. The CDR3 here is CASSKASGETRETQYF. In DNA, the CDR3 is TGTGCCAGCAGCAAAGCTAGCGGGGAAACGCGAGAGACCCAGTACTTC.

In the case of this clonotype: A read error may account for a junction end that differs from germline. The chain couples TRBV18 to TRBJ2-3; either TRBD1 or TRBD2 may supply D (6 bases each). Looked up from germline, CDR1 is KGHSH and CDR2 is LQKENI. The CDR3 spans 16 residues. CDR3 sequence: CASTPNGGGRTDTQYF. The CDR3 bases are TGTGCCAGCACACCAAACGGAGGGGGTCGCACAGATACGCAGTATTTT. Filled out from reference TRBV18 and TRBJ2-3, the complete variable domain reads NAGVMQNPRHLVRRRGQEARLRCSPMKGHSHVYWYRQLPEEGLKFMVYLQKENIIDESGMPKERFSAEFPKEGPSILRIQQVVRGDSAAYFCASTPNGGGRTDTQYFGPGTRLTVL.

This clonotype appeared a few times. V is TRBV11-2 and J is TRBJ2-7; TRBD1 matches at 10 bases. This CDR3 is built from 16 residues. V was pared by 2 bases and J by 5 bases, with 9 bases of the junction left unmatched. The germline V gene has CDR1 SGHAT and CDR2 FQNNGV. In DNA form, the CDR3 reads TGTGCCAGCAGCTTACTATTGGGACAGGGGCCCAACGAGCAGTACTTC. Amino acid sequence: CASSLLLGQGPNEQYF.

The V call is TRBV11-1, the J call TRBJ2-1; maybe TRBD1 (6 bases). The germline gives CDR1 SGHAT, CDR2 FQDESV (reference sequence). This CDR3 spans 19 amino acids. V was shortened by 4 bases and J by 0 bases, with 22 bases between the two germline ends. The chain's CDR3 is CASSSMGQGALDSYNEQFF. In DNA, the CDR3 is TGTGCCAGCAGCTCTATGGGACAAGGAGCCTTAGACTCCTACAATGAGCAGTTCTTC.

This clonotype has ten or more counts. The chain recombines TRBV20-1 with TRBJ1-6; no definite D call. Trimming stripped 0 bases from V and 9 bases from J, with 12 bases between. This CDR3 spans 14 amino acids. CDR1 and CDR2 (germline): DFQATT, SNEGSKA (reference sequence). Here the CDR3 DNA reads TGCAGTGCTAGAGATAGGTACAATCTTTCACCCCTCCACTTT. Translating gives CSARDRYNLSPLHF.

V and J are TRBV5-1 and TRBJ2-7; 8 bases agree with TRBD1. Trimming took 1 base from V and 0 from J; bases not matched to a gene: 3. This CDR3 spans 15 amino acids. The germline CDR1 and CDR2 sequences are SGHRS and YFSETQ. This CDR3 reads CASSLRTGSSYEQYF. The CDR3 DNA is TGCGCCAGCAGCTTGCGGACAGGGAGCTCCTACGAGCAGTACTTC.

This clonotype was counted a single time. The V and J genes are TRBV4-2 and TRBJ2-1, with 9 bases fitting TRBD1. The CDR3 covers 16 residues. Germline loops: CDR1 LGHNA, CDR2 YNFKEQ. V shed 5 bases and J 6 bases; nucleotides not matched to a gene: 11. The CDR3 protein is CASSGVGTGTGNEQFF. CDR3 nucleotide sequence: TGTGCCAGCAGCGGAGTGGGGACAGGGACAGGCAATGAGCAGTTCTTC.

The chain couples TRBV4-1 to TRBJ1-6, with 7 bases aligning to TRBD1. CDR1 is MGHRA, CDR2 YSYEKL, per germline. The CDR3 is 15 residues long. The V gene end was trimmed by 4 bases and the J gene end by 5 bases; junction bases not matched to a gene: 5. CDR3 DNA sequence: TGCGCCAGCAGCCTTCAGGGGGTCCATAATTCACCCCTCCACTTT. Translating it yields CASSLQGVHNSPLHF.

The rearrangement links TRBV25-1 to TRBJ2-3, with D perhaps TRBD1 or TRBD2 (5 bases each). The CDR3 has 15 residues. Germline assignment: CDR1 MGHDK and CDR2 SYGVNS. V lost 1 base, J lost 4 bases, and 12 bases lay in between. Here the CDR3 reads CASSEFRVRADTQYF. The CDR3 DNA reads as TGTGCCAGCAGTGAATTCAGGGTGAGGGCAGATACGCAGTATTTT.

This clonotype turned up a few times. The genes are TRBV7-2 and TRBJ2-3; D may match TRBD1 or TRBD2 (5 bases each). This CDR3 spans 16 amino acids. V was clipped by 2 bases and J by 2 bases, with 14 bases between them. Per the germline V gene, CDR1 is SGHTA and CDR2 is FQGNSA. CDR3 in DNA: TGTGCCAGCAGCTTAACGGGACCCCCCTTCACAGATACGCAGTATTTT. As protein: CASSLTGPPFTDTQYF.

The chain joins TRBV7-2 to TRBJ2-7; D uncertain. This CDR3 region has 15 residues. CDR1 is SGHTA, CDR2 FQGNSA, per germline. With 4 bases removed from V and 6 bases from J, the gap between germline ends came to 19 bases. The CDR3 spells CASSWLPAAGAEQYF. CDR3 nucleotides: TGTGCCAGCAGCTGGCTCCCAGCCGCAGGAGCCGAGCAGTACTTC.

This clonotype was observed a few times. The chain uses TRBV5-1 and TRBJ2-2; no clear D. Between the trimmed V and J ends, which lost 1 base and 0 bases, there was a span of 13 bases. Germline CDR1 is SGHRS and CDR2 is YFSETQ. The CDR3 spans 17 residues. As DNA, the CDR3 is TGCGCCAGCAGCTTGAGCCCCGGACGCACGAACACCGGGGAGCTGTTTTTT. It specifies CASSLSPGRTNTGELFF.

This clonotype was recorded at least ten times. The chain uses TRBV28 and TRBJ2-2, with 7 positions matching TRBD1. V lost 6 bases and J lost 7; bases outside the gene matches: 5. The CDR3 sequence is 13 residues long. Germline V gene data show CDR1 as MDHEN and CDR2 as SYDVKM. The CDR3 nucleotides read TGTGCCAGCAGACCGTACAGGGGCGGGGAGCTGTTTTTT. Protein sequence: CASRPYRGGELFF. Filled out from reference TRBV28 and TRBJ2-2, the complete variable domain reads DVKVTQSSRYLVKRTGEKVFLECVQDMDHENMFWYRQDPGLGLRLIYFSYDVKMKEKGDIPEGYSVSREKKERFSLILESASTNQTSMYLCASRPYRGGELFFGEGSRLTVL.

This chain uses TRBV7-2 with TRBJ2-3; no firm D call. Germline V gene sequence: CDR1 SGHTA, CDR2 FQGNSA. Between the trimmed V and J ends, which lost 5 bases and 2 bases, there was a span of 11 bases. The CDR3 consists of 14 residues. For the CDR3, the DNA is TGTGCCAGCAGCGGTGGGTCCAACACAGATACGCAGTATTTT. It specifies CASSGGSNTDTQYF.

V usage is TRBV5-6 and J usage is TRBJ2-7, with 13 bases matching TRBD2. CDR3 length: 16 residues. Germline V gene data show CDR1 as SGHDT and CDR2 as YYEEEE. Trimming took 4 bases from V and 0 from J; bases not matched to a gene: 4. This CDR3 is CASSTGLAGRSYEQYF. CDR3 nucleotide sequence: TGTGCCAGCAGCACGGGACTAGCGGGACGCTCCTACGAGCAGTACTTC.